The 10 T cell receptor beta chains reported below all come from one sample, sequenced in a study of blood T cell repertoires in COVID-19. Generated by immunoSEQ multiplex PCR, the TCRdb table keeps only in-frame clones and is missing some. This repertoire shows roughly 320,000 clones, around nine tenths found once; its top ten account for around 1.9%. Material for sequencing was peripheral blood. These TCRs come from a young woman with COVID-19, enrolled during active disease.

The chain couples TRBV3-1 (or the pseudogene TRBV3-2) to TRBJ1-5; D remains ambiguous. The germline CDR1 and CDR2 sequences are LGHDT and YNNKEL (reference sequence). CDR3 length equals 15 residues. V was trimmed by 6 bases and J by 5 bases, leaving 17 bases between them. This CDR3 is CASSSTASLDQPQHF. CDR3 sequence (DNA): TGTGCCAGCAGTTCCACAGCAAGCCTCGATCAGCCCCAGCATTTT.

In its sample, this clone was seen a few times. J is TRBJ1-5 and V is TRBV5-1, with 8 nucleotides matching TRBD1. Germline lookup yields CDR1 SGHRS and CDR2 YFSETQ. V was pared by 4 bases and J by 4 bases, with 4 bases of the junction left unmatched. This CDR3 has 14 residues. The CDR3 spells CASSPGDRNQPQHF. In DNA form, the CDR3 reads TGCGCCAGCAGCCCGGGGGACAGGAATCAGCCCCAGCATTTT.

The rearrangement links TRBV7-9 to TRBJ1-3; unclear D gene. Germline CDR1 is SEHNR and CDR2 is FQNEAQ (reference sequence). Trimming cost V 4 bases and J 7 bases, with 8 bases left between them. The CDR3 has 12 amino acids. The CDR3 bases are TGTGCCAGCAGCTACAATCACAACACCATATATTTT. Translated, it gives CASSYNHNTIYF.

This chain links TRBV5-1 with TRBJ1-2; possibly TRBD1 for D (6 bases). Germline assignment: CDR1 SGHRS and CDR2 YFSETQ. The CDR3 contains 17 residues. V was shortened by 1 base and J by 5 bases, with 21 bases between the two germline ends. The CDR3 here is CASSLQPGQTISYGYTF. The DNA for the CDR3 is TGCGCCAGCAGCTTGCAGCCCGGACAGACTATATCGTATGGCTACACCTTC.

In its sample, this clone was seen once. V gene TRBV6-5 combines with J gene TRBJ2-2; D may be TRBD2 (6 bases). V lost 8 bases and J 6 bases, leaving 16 bases between the germline ends. The germline V gene encodes CDR1 MNHEY and CDR2 SVGAGI. CDR3 size: 14 residues. The CDR3: CASRTTIWAGELFF. The CDR3 nucleotides read TGTGCCAGCCGGACTACCATTTGGGCCGGGGAGCTGTTTTTT.

The chain uses TRBV11-3 and TRBJ1-6; D not resolved. Germline assignment: CDR1 SGHNT and CDR2 YENEEA. Trimming pared 8 bases from V and 4 bases from J, leaving 9 bases between. This CDR3 region has 13 residues. The CDR3 DNA sequence: TGTGCCAGCGTAAGCGATTATAATTCACCCCTCCACTTT. As protein: CASVSDYNSPLHF.

The chain combines TRBV23-1 with TRBJ1-2; 10 bases agree with TRBD1. TRBV23-1 is sorted into the ORF group, with uncertain function. The J segment lost 8 bases and the V segment lost 8 bases, leaving 17 bases of the junction unmatched. This CDR3 has 16 amino acids. CDR3 loop: CASLCPQGQGPRGYTF. CDR3 nucleotide sequence: TGCGCCAGCCTATGTCCCCAGGGACAGGGGCCACGGGGCTACACCTTC.

The J gene is TRBJ2-2, the V gene TRBV3-1 (or the pseudogene TRBV3-2), with 8 positions matching TRBD2. There are 15 residues in the CDR3. V was pared by 5 bases and J by 5 bases, with 7 bases of the junction left unmatched. CDR1 is LGHDT and CDR2 is YNNKEL in the germline V gene (reference sequence). CDR3: CASSWRGEATGELFF. The CDR3 region has the DNA TGTGCCAGCAGCTGGCGGGGGGAAGCTACCGGGGAGCTGTTTTTT.

The CDR3 is CASSRSLGDREHGYTF. DNA for the CDR3: TGTGCCAGCAGCCGGTCGCTAGGGGACAGGGAGCATGGCTACACCTTC. The V gene is TRBV7-9, the J gene TRBJ1-2; the match to TRBD1 covers 9 bases. Germline-derived CDR1 and CDR2 are SEHNR and FQNEAQ (reference sequence). Trimming took 5 bases from V and 6 from J; bases not matched to a gene: 13. This CDR3 is built from 16 residues.

The gene calls are TRBV9 and TRBJ1-3, with 8 bases that match TRBD1. The V gene's germline CDR1 is SGDLS and CDR2 YYNGEE. J was trimmed by 3 bases and V by 3 bases; bases with no gene match: 11. The CDR3 sequence is 17 residues long. The CDR3, as DNA: TGTGCCAGCAGCGCCCGGGACAGGTACCTCTTTGGAAACACCATATATTTT. Translation gives CASSARDRYLFGNTIYF.